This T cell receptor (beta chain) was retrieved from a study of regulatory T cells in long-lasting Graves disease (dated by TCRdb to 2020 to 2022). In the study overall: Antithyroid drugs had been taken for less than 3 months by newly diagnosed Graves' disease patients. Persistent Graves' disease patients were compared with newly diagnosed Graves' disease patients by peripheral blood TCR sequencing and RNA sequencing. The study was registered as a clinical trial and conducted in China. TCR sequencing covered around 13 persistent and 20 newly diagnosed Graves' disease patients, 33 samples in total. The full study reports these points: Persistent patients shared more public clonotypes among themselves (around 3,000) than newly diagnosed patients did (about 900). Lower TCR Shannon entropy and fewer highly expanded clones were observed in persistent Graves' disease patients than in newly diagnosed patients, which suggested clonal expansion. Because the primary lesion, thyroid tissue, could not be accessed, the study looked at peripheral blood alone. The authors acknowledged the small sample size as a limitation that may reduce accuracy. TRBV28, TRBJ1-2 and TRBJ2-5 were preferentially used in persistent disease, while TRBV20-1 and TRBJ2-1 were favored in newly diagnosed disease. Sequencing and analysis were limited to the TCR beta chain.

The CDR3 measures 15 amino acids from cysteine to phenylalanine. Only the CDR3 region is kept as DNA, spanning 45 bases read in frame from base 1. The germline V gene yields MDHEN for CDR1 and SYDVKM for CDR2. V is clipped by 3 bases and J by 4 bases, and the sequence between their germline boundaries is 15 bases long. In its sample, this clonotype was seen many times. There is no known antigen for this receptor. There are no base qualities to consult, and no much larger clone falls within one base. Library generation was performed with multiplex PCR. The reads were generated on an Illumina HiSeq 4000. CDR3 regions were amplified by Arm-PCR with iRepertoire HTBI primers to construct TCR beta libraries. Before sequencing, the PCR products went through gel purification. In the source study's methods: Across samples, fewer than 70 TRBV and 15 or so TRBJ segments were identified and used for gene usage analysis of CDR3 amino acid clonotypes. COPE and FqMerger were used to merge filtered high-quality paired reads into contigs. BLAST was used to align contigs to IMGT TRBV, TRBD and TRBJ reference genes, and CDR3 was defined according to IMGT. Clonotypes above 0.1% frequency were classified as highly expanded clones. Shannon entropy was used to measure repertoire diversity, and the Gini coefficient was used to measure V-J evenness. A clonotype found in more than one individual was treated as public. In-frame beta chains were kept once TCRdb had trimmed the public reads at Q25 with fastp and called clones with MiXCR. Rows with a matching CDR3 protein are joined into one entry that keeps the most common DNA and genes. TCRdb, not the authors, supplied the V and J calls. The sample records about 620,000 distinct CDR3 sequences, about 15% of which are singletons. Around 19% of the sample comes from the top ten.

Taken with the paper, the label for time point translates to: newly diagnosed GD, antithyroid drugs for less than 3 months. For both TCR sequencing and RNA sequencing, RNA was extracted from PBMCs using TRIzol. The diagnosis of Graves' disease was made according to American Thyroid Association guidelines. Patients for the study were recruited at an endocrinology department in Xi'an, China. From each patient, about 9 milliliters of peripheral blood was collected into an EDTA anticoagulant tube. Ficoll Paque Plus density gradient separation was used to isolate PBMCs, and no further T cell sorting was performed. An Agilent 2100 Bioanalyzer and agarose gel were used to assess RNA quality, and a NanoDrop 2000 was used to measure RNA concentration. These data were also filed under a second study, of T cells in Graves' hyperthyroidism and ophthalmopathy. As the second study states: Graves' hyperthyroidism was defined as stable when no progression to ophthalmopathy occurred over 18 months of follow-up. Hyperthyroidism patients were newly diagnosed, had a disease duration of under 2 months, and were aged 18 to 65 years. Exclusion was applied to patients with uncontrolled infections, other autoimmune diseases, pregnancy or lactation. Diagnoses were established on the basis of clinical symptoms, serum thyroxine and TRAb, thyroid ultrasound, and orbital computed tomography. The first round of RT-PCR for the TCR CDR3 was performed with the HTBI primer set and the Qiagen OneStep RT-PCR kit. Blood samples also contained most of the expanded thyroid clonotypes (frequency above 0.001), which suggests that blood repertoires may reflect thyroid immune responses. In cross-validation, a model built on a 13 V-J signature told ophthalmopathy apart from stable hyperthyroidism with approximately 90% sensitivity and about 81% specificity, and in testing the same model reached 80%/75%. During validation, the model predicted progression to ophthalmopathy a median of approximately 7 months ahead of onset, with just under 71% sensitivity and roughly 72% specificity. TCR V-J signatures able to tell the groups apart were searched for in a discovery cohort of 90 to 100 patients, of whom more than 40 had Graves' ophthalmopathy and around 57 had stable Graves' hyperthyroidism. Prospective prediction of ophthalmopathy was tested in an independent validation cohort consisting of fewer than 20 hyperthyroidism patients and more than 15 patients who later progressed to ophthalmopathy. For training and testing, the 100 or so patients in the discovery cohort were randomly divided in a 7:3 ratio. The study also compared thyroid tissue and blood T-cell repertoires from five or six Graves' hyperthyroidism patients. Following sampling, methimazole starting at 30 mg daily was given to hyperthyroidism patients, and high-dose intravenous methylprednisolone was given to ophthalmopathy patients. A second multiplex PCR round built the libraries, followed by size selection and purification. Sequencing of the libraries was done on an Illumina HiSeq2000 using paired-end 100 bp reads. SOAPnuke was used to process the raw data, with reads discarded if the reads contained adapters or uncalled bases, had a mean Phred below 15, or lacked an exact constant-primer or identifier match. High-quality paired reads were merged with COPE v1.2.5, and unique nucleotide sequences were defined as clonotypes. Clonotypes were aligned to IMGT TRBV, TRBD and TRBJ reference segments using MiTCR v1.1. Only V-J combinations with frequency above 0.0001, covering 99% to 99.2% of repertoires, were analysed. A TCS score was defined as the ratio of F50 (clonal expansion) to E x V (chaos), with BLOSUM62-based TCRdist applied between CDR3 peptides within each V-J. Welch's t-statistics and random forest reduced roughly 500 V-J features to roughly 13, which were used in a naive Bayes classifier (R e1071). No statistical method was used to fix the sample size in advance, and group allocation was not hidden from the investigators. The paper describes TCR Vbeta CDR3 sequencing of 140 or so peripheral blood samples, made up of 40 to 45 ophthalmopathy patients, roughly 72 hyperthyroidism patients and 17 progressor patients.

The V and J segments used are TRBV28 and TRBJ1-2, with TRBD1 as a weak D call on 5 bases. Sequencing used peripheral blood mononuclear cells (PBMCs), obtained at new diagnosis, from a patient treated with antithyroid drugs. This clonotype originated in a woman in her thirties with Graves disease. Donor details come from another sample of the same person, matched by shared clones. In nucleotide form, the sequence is TGTGCCAGCAGTTTTTTAACGGGGGTCCCCTATGGCTACACCTTC. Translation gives CASSFLTGVPYGYTF.